This is a list of T cell receptor beta chains from one sample in a study of siplizumab effects on memory and regulatory T cells. Clones were sequenced by immunoSEQ multiplex PCR, and TCRdb holds only the in-frame ones, with some missing. Of tens of thousands of clones listed, just over 95% are singletons. Sequencing was done on a sample of naive CD8+ T cells sorted from blood. The receptor source for this set is a human donor in good health. Each CDR3 is given with its conserved first and last residue. The order of the fields is J gene, clone size, V gene, D gene, CDR3 protein, CDR3 DNA. The D gene is left open where the match is weak. Clone size, where shown, is once, few, many, or a class for clones that have expanded.

j_call: TRBJ2-7; clone_size: NA; v_call: TRBV5-1; d_call: NA; cdr3_aa: CASSLEGASYEQYF; cdr3_nt: TGCGCCAGCAGCTTGGAAGGGGCTTCCTACGAGCAGTACTTC
j_call: TRBJ2-1; clone_size: NA; v_call: TRBV7-9; d_call: TRBD2; cdr3_aa: CASSLPGLAGGQPFF; cdr3_nt: TGTGCCAGCAGCTTACCGGGACTAGCGGGAGGGCAGCCGTTCTTC
j_call: TRBJ2-7; clone_size: few; v_call: TRBV7-9; d_call: NA; cdr3_aa: CASSSRDPGEQYF; cdr3_nt: TGTGCCAGCAGCTCCCGGGACCCGGGGGAGCAGTACTTC
j_call: TRBJ2-7; clone_size: NA; v_call: TRBV7-9; d_call: NA; cdr3_aa: CASSLRRPGRNEQYF; cdr3_nt: TGTGCCAGCAGCTTACGGCGTCCAGGGAGGAACGAGCAGTACTTC
j_call: TRBJ1-2; clone_size: NA; v_call: TRBV28; d_call: NA; cdr3_aa: CASSLVPLGYGYTF; cdr3_nt: TGTGCCAGCAGTTTGGTACCACTTGGCTATGGCTACACCTTC
j_call: TRBJ2-5; clone_size: NA; v_call: TRBV6-6; d_call: NA; cdr3_aa: CASSYSASMGETQYF; cdr3_nt: TGTGCCAGCAGTTACTCGGCTTCTATGGGAGAGACCCAGTACTTC
j_call: TRBJ2-7; clone_size: NA; v_call: TRBV4-1; d_call: NA; cdr3_aa: CASSHKQGTDEQYF; cdr3_nt: TGCGCCAGCAGCCATAAGCAGGGAACGGACGAGCAGTACTTC
j_call: TRBJ1-5; clone_size: NA; v_call: TRBV29-1; d_call: TRBD1; cdr3_aa: CSVRQGWNQPQHF; cdr3_nt: TGCAGCGTCCGACAGGGGTGGAATCAGCCCCAGCATTTT
j_call: TRBJ1-2; clone_size: NA; v_call: TRBV15; d_call: NA; cdr3_aa: CATRPSTGSYGYTF; cdr3_nt: TGTGCCACCAGACCTTCGACAGGCTCCTATGGCTACACCTTC
j_call: TRBJ2-1; clone_size: NA; v_call: TRBV7-8; d_call: TRBD1; cdr3_aa: CASSGTVYNEQFF; cdr3_nt: TGTGCCAGCAGCGGGACAGTATACAATGAGCAGTTCTTC
j_call: TRBJ2-7; clone_size: NA; v_call: TRBV19; d_call: TRBD2; cdr3_aa: CASSYGRADFYEQYF; cdr3_nt: TGTGCCAGTAGTTACGGGAGGGCCGACTTCTACGAGCAGTACTTC
j_call: TRBJ2-7; clone_size: NA; v_call: TRBV2; d_call: TRBD1; cdr3_aa: CASREGGPYF; cdr3_nt: TGTGCCAGCAGGGAAGGGGGCCCGTACTTC
j_call: TRBJ1-1; clone_size: NA; v_call: TRBV15; d_call: NA; cdr3_aa: CATSNLWTANTEAFF; cdr3_nt: TGTGCCACCAGCAATCTATGGACGGCGAACACTGAAGCTTTCTTT